The T cell receptor beta chain under discussion was sequenced for a study of blood T cell repertoires in COVID-19. About the research overall: Samples representing acute and convalescent COVID-19 were sourced from the United States, Italy and Spain.

The table came from immunoSEQ multiplex PCR; TCRdb's copy has only in-frame clones and leaves some out. The sample consists of roughly 230,000 clones, 90% of them appearing once. V was clipped by 0 bases and J by 3 bases; unmatched bases: 10. The CDR3 has 19 residues. Germline CDR1 and CDR2: SGHTA and FQGNSA. Seattle cases were enrolled at active infection and followed longitudinally. The sample taken for sequencing was peripheral blood. The chain has TRBV7-2 and TRBJ2-1; 11 bases match TRBD2. The sequence came from a woman aged 55-75 years with COVID-19, enrolled during active disease. CDR3 sequence: CASSLAGSGGAYGYNEQFF. CDR3 nucleotides: TGTGCCAGCAGCTTAGCGGGTAGCGGGGGGGCTTACGGCTACAATGAGCAGTTCTTC.